The 18 T cell receptor beta chains below come from one sample, sequenced in a study of T cells in placental villitis. The immunoSEQ assay was v4. Clones were sequenced by immunoSEQ multiplex PCR, and TCRdb holds only the in-frame ones, with some missing. The sample lists a few thousand clones; 80% to 85% were seen once. Sequenced: placental tissue containing maternal and fetal cells. The receptor source for this set is a human patient with infectious villitis; the placental T cells may come from both mother and fetus.

The chain joins TRBV4-2 to TRBJ2-7, with 7 bases matching TRBD2. This CDR3 has 16 residues. Germline CDR1 LGHNA, CDR2 YNFKEQ. With V trimmed by 0 bases and J by 2 bases, 7 bases remained unmatched. The CDR3 loop is CASSQDAVAGTYEQYF. CDR3 DNA: TGTGCCAGCAGCCAAGATGCGGTAGCGGGTACCTACGAGCAGTACTTC.

The chain is built from TRBV6-5 and TRBJ1-2; the D is unclear. The CDR3 runs 12 residues. V was clipped by 0 bases and J by 2 bases, with 1 base between them. Germline CDR1 is MNHEY and CDR2 is SVGAGI. The CDR3 DNA is TGTGCCAGCAGTTACTCCAACTATGGCTACACCTTC. It specifies CASSYSNYGYTF.

The chain uses TRBV10-3 and TRBJ1-2, with a weak D call TRBD1 (5 bases). Trimming cost V 6 bases and J 3 bases, with 8 bases left between them. This CDR3 has 12 amino acids. CDR1 ENHRY and CDR2 SYGVKD come from the germline V gene. CDR3 amino acids: CAISGTDYGYTF. CDR3 nucleotide sequence: TGTGCCATCAGCGGGACGGACTATGGCTACACCTTC.

This chain links TRBV6-6 with TRBJ2-7, with no clear D. The CDR3 length is 14 residues. From germline, CDR1 is MNHNY and CDR2 SVGAGI (reference sequence). V lost 0 bases to trimming and J lost 2 bases, with 8 bases between them. CDR3 amino acids: CASSYSTVAYEQYF. CDR3 bases: TGTGCCAGCAGTTACTCGACGGTGGCCTACGAGCAGTACTTC.

The chain carries TRBV11-2 and TRBJ2-3; 13 nucleotides agree with TRBD2. The CDR3 is 15 residues long. Unmatched junction bases numbered 4, after V lost 6 bases and J lost 4 bases. Germline CDR1 and CDR2: SGHAT and FQNNGV. The CDR3 DNA reads TGTGCCAGCAGTCCGACTAGCGGGAGGCCAGATACGCAGTATTTT. Translated: CASSPTSGRPDTQYF.

CDR3 bases: TGTGCCAGCAGCGTAGCTCAGAGATCCACAGATACGCAGTATTTT. It specifies CASSVAQRSTDTQYF. The chain has TRBV9 and TRBJ2-3, with no clear D. V lost 0 bases to trimming and J lost 2 bases, with 10 bases between them. The CDR3 consists of 15 residues. The germline V gene has CDR1 SGDLS and CDR2 YYNGEE.

This clone was recorded only once. The chain has TRBV29-1 and TRBJ1-5, with D hard to call. CDR1 SQVTM and CDR2 ANQGSEA come from the germline V gene. This CDR3 comprises 13 residues. Trimming removed 4 bases at V and 0 bases at J, with 7 bases between. CDR3 loop: CSVAAGSNQPQHF. CDR3 nucleotide sequence: TGCAGCGTTGCCGCGGGTAGCAATCAGCCCCAGCATTTT.

This chain connects TRBV5-1 to TRBJ2-2; no clear D gene. The CDR3 sequence is 13 residues long. CDR1 SGHRS and CDR2 YFSETQ come from the germline V gene. V was cut by 0 bases and J by 2 bases, with 2 bases left in between. The CDR3 loop reads CASSLANTGELFF. DNA for the CDR3: TGCGCCAGCAGCTTGGCTAACACCGGGGAGCTGTTTTTT. Full variable domain (remainder filled in from reference TRBV5-1 and TRBJ2-2): KAGVTQTPRYLIKTRGQQVTLSCSPISGHRSVSWYQQTPGQGLQFLFEYFSETQRNKGNFPGRFSGRQFSNSRSEMNVSTLELGDSALYLCASSLANTGELFFGEGSRLTVL.

J is TRBJ2-3 and V is TRBV5-5; D ambiguous. Germline V CDR1 and CDR2: SGHKS, YYEKEE (reference sequence). This CDR3 is built from 12 residues. V shed 4 bases and J shed 2 bases, with 5 bases lying between them. CDR3 sequence (DNA): TGTGCCAGCAGCCGACACACAGATACGCAGTATTTT. This gives the protein CASSRHTDTQYF. The whole variable domain, filled in from reference TRBV5-5 and TRBJ2-3, reads DAGVTQSPTHLIKTRGQQVTLRCSPISGHKSVSWYQQVLGQGPQFIFQYYEKEERGRGNFPDRFSARQFPNYSSELNVNALLLGDSALYLCASSRHTDTQYFGPGTRLTVL.

The J gene is TRBJ1-6, the V gene TRBV19, with a weak D call TRBD1 (6 bases). The germline gives CDR1 LNHDA, CDR2 SQIVND (reference sequence). This CDR3 is 14 amino acids long. V gave up 3 bases and J gave up 7 bases, with 10 bases separating them. DNA for the CDR3: TGTGCCAGTAGTATGGACAGCCTCAATTCACCCCTCCACTTT. Translated, it gives CASSMDSLNSPLHF.

The chain is built from TRBV5-1 and TRBJ1-1; TRBD1 aligns across 9 bases. The CDR3 totals 14 residues. Per germline, CDR1 SGHRS and CDR2 YFSETQ. Trimming removed 1 base from V and 4 bases from J; junction bases left unmatched: 2. CDR3 amino acids: CASSLQDRGTEAFF. CDR3 DNA sequence: TGCGCCAGCAGCTTGCAGGACAGGGGCACTGAAGCTTTCTTT.

The chain carries TRBV15 and TRBJ1-4; 10 bases fit TRBD1. V was clipped by 0 bases and J by 6 bases; unmatched bases: 4. Germline CDR1 is LNHNV and CDR2 is YYDKDF (reference sequence). CDR3 length: 16 residues. CDR3 amino acids: CATSRDSGTGDEKLFF. In nucleotides, the CDR3 is TGTGCCACCAGCAGAGATTCCGGGACAGGGGATGAAAAACTGTTTTTT.

This clone appeared a single time. V gene TRBV21-1 combines with J gene TRBJ2-7; TRBD2 is the table's D call, not checked against the DNA. TRBV21-1 has pseudogene status. The CDR3 is 14 residues long. CDR3 nucleotide sequence: TGTGCCAGCAGCAAAAAGCGGGGGAGGTACGAGCAGTACTTC. It codes for CASSKKRGRYEQYF.

The J gene is TRBJ1-1, the V gene TRBV4-3, with a tentative D call TRBD1 (6 bases). CDR3 length: 14 amino acids. V lost 0 bases and J 1 base, leaving 6 bases between the germline ends. The germline CDR1 and CDR2 sequences are LGHNA and YSLEER. The CDR3 coding sequence is TGCGCCAGCAGCCAAGACAGGGGGAACACTGAAGCTTTCTTT. It is translated as CASSQDRGNTEAFF.

V gene TRBV30 combines with J gene TRBJ2-7; 7 bases map to TRBD1. Germline CDR1 is GTSNPN and CDR2 is SVGIG (reference sequence). The CDR3 runs to 13 residues. Trimming took 3 bases from V and 3 from J; bases not matched to a gene: 5. The CDR3 DNA reads as TGTGCCTGGAGATTACAGGGGTTCTACGAGCAGTACTTC. This encodes CAWRLQGFYEQYF.

This sequence joins TRBV6-5 and TRBJ2-3; D might be TRBD1 or TRBD2, each matching 5 bases. From germline, CDR1 is MNHEY and CDR2 SVGAGI. The CDR3 loop spans 15 amino acids. V was clipped by 6 bases and J by 0 bases, with 13 bases between them. The CDR3 sequence is CASSYLGGSTDTQYF. As DNA, the CDR3 is TGTGCCAGCAGCTACCTTGGGGGTAGCACAGATACGCAGTATTTT.

The V call is TRBV6-5, the J call TRBJ1-2; 7 nucleotides agree with TRBD1. Germline CDR1 and CDR2: MNHEY and SVGAGI. The CDR3 consists of 14 residues. V lost 0 bases to trimming and J lost 5 bases; unmatched junction nucleotides: 3. The CDR3 DNA reads TGTGCCAGCAGTTACTCGCAGGGGGTTTATGGCTACACCTTC. Amino acid sequence: CASSYSQGVYGYTF.

The rearrangement uses TRBV6-5 and TRBJ1-2; 7 bases agree with TRBD1. V lost 2 bases to trimming and J lost 0 bases; unmatched junction nucleotides: 0. There are 14 residues in the CDR3. The germline gives CDR1 MNHEY, CDR2 SVGAGI. This CDR3 reads CASSYGTANYGYTF. The DNA for the CDR3 is TGTGCCAGCAGTTACGGGACAGCTAACTATGGCTACACCTTC.